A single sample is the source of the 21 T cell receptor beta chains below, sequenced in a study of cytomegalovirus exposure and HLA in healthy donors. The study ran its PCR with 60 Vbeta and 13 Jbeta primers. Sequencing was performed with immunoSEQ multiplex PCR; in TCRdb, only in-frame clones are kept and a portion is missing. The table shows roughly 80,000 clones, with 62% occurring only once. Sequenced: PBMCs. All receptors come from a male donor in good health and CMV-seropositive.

The CDR3 protein is CASSLDRDGYTF. CDR3 nucleotides: TGTGCCAGCAGTTTAGACAGGGATGGCTACACCTTC. The chain uses TRBV28 and TRBJ1-2, with TRBD1 matching over 7 bases. Per the germline V gene, CDR1 is MDHEN and CDR2 is SYDVKM. The CDR3 has 12 residues. The V gene end was trimmed by 2 bases and the J gene end by 6 bases; junction bases not matched to a gene: 0.

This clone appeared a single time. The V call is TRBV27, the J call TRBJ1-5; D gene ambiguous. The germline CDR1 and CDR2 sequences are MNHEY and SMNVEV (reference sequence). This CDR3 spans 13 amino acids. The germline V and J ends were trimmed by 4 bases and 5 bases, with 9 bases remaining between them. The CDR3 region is CASSSSIDQPQHF. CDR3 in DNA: TGTGCCAGCAGTTCCTCCATAGATCAGCCCCAGCATTTT.

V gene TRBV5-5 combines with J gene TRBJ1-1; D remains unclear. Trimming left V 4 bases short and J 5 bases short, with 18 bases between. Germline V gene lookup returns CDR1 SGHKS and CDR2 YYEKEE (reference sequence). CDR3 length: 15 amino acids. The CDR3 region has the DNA TGTGCCAGCAGCGCCGCGCCAGGATCGAATACTGAAGCTTTCTTT. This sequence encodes CASSAAPGSNTEAFF. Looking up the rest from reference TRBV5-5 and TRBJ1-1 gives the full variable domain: DAGVTQSPTHLIKTRGQQVTLRCSPISGHKSVSWYQQVLGQGPQFIFQYYEKEERGRGNFPDRFSARQFPNYSSELNVNALLLGDSALYLCASSAAPGSNTEAFFGQGTRLTVV.

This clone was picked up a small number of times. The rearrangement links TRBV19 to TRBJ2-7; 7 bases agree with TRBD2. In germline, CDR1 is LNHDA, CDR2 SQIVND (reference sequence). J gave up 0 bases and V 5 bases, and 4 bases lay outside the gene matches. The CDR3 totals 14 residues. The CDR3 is CASSRGGSSYEQYF. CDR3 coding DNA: TGTGCCAGTAGTCGGGGAGGGAGCTCCTACGAGCAGTACTTC. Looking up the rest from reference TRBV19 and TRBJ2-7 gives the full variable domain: DGGITQSPKYLFRKEGQNVTLSCEQNLNHDAMYWYRQDPGQGLRLIYYSQIVNDFQKGDIAEGYSVSREKKESFPLTVTSAQKNPTAFYLCASSRGGSSYEQYFGPGTRLTVT.

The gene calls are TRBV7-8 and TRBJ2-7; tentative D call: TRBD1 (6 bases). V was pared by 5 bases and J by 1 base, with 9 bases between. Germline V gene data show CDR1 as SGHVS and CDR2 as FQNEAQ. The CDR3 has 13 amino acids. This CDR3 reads CASSPDSSYEQYF. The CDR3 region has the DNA TGTGCCAGCAGCCCGGACAGTTCCTACGAGCAGTACTTC.

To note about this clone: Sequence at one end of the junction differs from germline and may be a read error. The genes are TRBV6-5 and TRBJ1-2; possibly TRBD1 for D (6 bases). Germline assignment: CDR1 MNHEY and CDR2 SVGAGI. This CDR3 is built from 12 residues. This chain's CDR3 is CASRTGDYGYPF. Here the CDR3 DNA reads TGTGCCAGCAGGACAGGTGACTATGGCTACCCCTTC.

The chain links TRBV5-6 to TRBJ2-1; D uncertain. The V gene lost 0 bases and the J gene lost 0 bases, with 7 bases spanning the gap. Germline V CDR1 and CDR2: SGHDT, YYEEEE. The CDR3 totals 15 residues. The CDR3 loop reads CASSLGPSSYNEQFF. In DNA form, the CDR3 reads TGTGCCAGCAGCTTGGGTCCGAGCTCCTACAATGAGCAGTTCTTC.

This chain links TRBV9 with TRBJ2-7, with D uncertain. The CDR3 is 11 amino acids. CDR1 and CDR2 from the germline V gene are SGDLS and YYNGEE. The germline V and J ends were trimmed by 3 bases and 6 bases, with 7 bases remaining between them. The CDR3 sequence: CASSANSEQYF. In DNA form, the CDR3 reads TGTGCCAGCAGCGCCAACAGCGAGCAGTACTTC.

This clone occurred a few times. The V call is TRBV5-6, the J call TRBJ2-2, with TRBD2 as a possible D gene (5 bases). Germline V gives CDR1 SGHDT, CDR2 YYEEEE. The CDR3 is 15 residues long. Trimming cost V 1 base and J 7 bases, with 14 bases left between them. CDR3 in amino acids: CASSLMAGGGGELFF. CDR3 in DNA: TGTGCCAGCAGCTTGATGGCAGGAGGAGGCGGGGAGCTGTTTTTT.

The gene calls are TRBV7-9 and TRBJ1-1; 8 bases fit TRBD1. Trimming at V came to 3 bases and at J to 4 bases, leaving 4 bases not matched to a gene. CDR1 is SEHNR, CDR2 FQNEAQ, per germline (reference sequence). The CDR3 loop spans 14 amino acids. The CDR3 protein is CASSFRGRITEAFF. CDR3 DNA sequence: TGTGCCAGCAGCTTCAGGGGGCGGATCACTGAAGCTTTCTTT.

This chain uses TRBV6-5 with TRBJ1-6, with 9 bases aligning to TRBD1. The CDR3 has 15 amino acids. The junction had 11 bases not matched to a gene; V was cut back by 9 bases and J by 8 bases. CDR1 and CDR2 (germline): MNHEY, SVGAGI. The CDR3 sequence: CASRTGDYEDSPLHF. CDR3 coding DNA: TGTGCCAGTAGGACAGGGGACTATGAGGATTCACCCCTCCACTTT.

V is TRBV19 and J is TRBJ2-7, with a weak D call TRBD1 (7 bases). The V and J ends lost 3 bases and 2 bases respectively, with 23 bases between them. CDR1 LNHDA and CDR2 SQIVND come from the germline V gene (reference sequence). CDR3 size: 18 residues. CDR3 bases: TGTGCCAGTAGTATGGGGGGCCCACGGGACAGAGTTACCTACGAGCAGTACTTC. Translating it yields CASSMGGPRDRVTYEQYF.

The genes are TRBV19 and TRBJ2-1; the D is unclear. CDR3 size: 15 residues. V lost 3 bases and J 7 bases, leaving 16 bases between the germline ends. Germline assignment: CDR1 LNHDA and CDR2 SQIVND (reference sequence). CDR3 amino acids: CASSIGLNNRNEQFF. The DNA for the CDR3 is TGTGCCAGTAGTATTGGGCTGAACAATCGGAATGAGCAGTTCTTC.

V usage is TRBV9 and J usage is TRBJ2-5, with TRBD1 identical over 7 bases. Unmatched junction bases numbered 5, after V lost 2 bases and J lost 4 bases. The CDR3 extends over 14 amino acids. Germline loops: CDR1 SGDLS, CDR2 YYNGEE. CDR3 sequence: CASSVQGERETQYF. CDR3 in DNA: TGTGCCAGCAGCGTTCAGGGGGAGCGAGAGACCCAGTACTTC.

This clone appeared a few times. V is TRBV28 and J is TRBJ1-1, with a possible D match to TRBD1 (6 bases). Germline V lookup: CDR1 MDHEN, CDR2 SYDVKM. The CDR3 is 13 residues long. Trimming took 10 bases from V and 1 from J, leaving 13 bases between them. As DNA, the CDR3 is TGTGCCACAGGGGACACGACGAACACTGAAGCTTTCTTT. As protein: CATGDTTNTEAFF.

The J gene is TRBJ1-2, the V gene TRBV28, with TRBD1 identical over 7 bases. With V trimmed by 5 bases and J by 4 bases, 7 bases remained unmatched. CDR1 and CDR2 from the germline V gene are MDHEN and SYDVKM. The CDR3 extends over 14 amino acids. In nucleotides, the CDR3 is TGTGCCAGCAGTCTACCCGGGACAGTCTATGGCTACACCTTC. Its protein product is CASSLPGTVYGYTF.

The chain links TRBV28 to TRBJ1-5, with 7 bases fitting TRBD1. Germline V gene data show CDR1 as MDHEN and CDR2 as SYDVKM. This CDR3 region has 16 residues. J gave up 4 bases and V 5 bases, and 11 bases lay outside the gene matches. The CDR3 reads CASSRVDRALNQPQHF. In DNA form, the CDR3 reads TGTGCCAGCAGTCGTGTTGACAGGGCCCTTAATCAGCCCCAGCATTTT.

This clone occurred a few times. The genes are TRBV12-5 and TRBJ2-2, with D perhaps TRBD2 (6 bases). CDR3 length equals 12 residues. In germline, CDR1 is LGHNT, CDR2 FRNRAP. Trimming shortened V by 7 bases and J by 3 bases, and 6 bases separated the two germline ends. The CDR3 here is CASAGDTGELFF. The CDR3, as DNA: TGTGCTAGTGCGGGGGACACCGGGGAGCTGTTTTTT.

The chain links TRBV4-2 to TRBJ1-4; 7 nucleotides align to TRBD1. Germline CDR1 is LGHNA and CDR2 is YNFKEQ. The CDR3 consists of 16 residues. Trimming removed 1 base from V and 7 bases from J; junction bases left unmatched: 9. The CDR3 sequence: CASSQGADRMGEKLFF. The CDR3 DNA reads TGTGCCAGCAGCCAAGGGGCGGACAGGATGGGTGAAAAACTGTTTTTT.

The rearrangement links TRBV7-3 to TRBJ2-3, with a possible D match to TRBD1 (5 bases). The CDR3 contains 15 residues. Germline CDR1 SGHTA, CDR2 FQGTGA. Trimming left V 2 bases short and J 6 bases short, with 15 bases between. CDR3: CASSLDSPGADTQYF. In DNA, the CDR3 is TGTGCCAGCAGCTTAGACTCCCCTGGGGCGGATACGCAGTATTTT.

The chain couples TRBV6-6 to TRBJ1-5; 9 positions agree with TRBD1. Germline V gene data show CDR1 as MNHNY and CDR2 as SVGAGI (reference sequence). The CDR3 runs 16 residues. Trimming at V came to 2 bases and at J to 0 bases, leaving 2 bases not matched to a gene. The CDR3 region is CASSYTGGNSNQPQHF. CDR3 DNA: TGTGCCAGCAGTTACACAGGGGGCAATAGCAATCAGCCCCAGCATTTT.